Listed below are T cell receptor beta chains from one sample, sequenced in a study of T cell responses to AZD1222 COVID-19 vaccine. Using immunoSEQ multiplex PCR, the repertoire was profiled, and TCRdb retains in-frame clones only, with some absent. In the table there are fewer than 120,000 clones, about 81% of which are singletons. The sequencing used peripheral blood, collected on day 0 of AZD1222 vaccination. The receptor source for this set is an adult in good health. Each CDR3 is given without its conserved first and last residue. Each record gives: V gene, CDR3 length, J gene, clone size, CDR3 protein. Clone sizes are given selectively: once, few, many, or a class where the clone is expanded.

TRBV3-1/TRBV3-2	11	TRBJ2-7	.	ASSTRPFHEQY
TRBV7-9	11	TRBJ2-7	.	ASSRDPVYEQY
TRBV6-1	10	TRBJ1-2	.	ASSDRYYGYT
TRBV28	14	TRBJ2-4	.	ASSFARSAAKNIQY
TRBV28	13	TRBJ2-7	.	ASSLPGQVSYEQY
TRBV5-8	13	TRBJ1-5	.	ASTLGVDSNQPQH
TRBV7-2	16	TRBJ2-3	.	ASSLAYSGGVSTDTQY
TRBV11-2	13	TRBJ1-3	.	ASSLQGAAGNTIY
TRBV28	12	TRBJ1-2	few	ASSLEVRNYGYT
TRBV29-1	13	TRBJ2-7	.	SVEDRGRGSYEQY
TRBV27	13	TRBJ2-2	.	ASSFGGANTGELF
TRBV12-3/TRBV12-4	9	TRBJ2-7	.	ASSTPYEQY
TRBV5-1	12	TRBJ1-5	.	ASSQDSGNQPQH
TRBV28	14	TRBJ2-3	.	ASRPSIGQSTDTQY
TRBV5-1	13	TRBJ1-4	.	ASSRGQGTNEKLF
TRBV5-1	15	TRBJ2-3	.	ASSLVMAVAATDTQY
TRBV24-1	13	TRBJ2-7	.	ATSDFRGGRYEQY
TRBV4-3	14	TRBJ1-4	.	ASSPIQGQRHEKLF
TRBV18	14	TRBJ1-5	.	ASSLGVGLSNQPQH
TRBV15	13	TRBJ2-6	once	ATCPYATGANVLT
TRBV6-5	11	TRBJ2-4	.	ASGRTSPQGQY